This TCR beta chain was sequenced for a study of blood T cell repertoires in COVID-19. Sequenced by immunoSEQ multiplex PCR; TCRdb stores in-frame clones only, minus some. The sample shows a few hundred thousand clones, 80% to 90% of them seen only once. The CDR3 spans 13 residues. Trimming shortened V by 5 bases and J by 10 bases, and 16 bases separated the two germline ends. The germline V gene has CDR1 SGHNT and CDR2 YYREEE (reference sequence). This receptor was identified in a man aged 25-45 years with acute or convalescent COVID-19. The chain employs TRBV5-4 and TRBJ2-1; maybe TRBD2 (6 bases). Sequencing was performed on peripheral blood. The CDR3 reads CASRGPREEEQFF. As DNA, the CDR3 is TGTGCCAGCAGGGGCCCCAGGGAGGAAGAGCAGTTCTTC.